Each of the 19 T cell receptor beta chains below was sequenced from the same sample in a study of T-cell reconstitution after alpha-beta-depleted transplantation in children. The authors prepared the TCRbeta library with unique molecular identifiers. From the PCR reads, TCRdb called clonotypes with MiXCR, one entry per CDR3 protein. The sample has approximately 500,000 distinct CDR3 sequences, more than 9% seen once. Here the sequenced sample was PBMCs, taken before TCRalphabeta/CD19-depleted stem cell transplant. These receptors originate from a child aged 2 to 10 with inherited bone marrow failure, due to receive a stem cell transplant.

This clonotype was counted at least ten times. The CDR3 region is CSAFAGLTAYYEQYF. Here the CDR3 DNA reads TGCAGTGCTTTCGCGGGGCTTACCGCCTACTACGAGCAGTACTTC. V gene TRBV20-1 combines with J gene TRBJ2-7; TRBD2 is a possible D gene (6 bases). The CDR3 length is 15 residues. The germline V gene encodes CDR1 DFQATT and CDR2 SNEGSKA (reference sequence). Trimming pared 5 bases from V and 3 bases from J, leaving 20 bases between.

This clonotype occurred a few times. The chain carries TRBV20-1 and TRBJ1-2; D not resolved. This CDR3 has 14 residues. Trimming stripped 0 bases from V and 3 bases from J, with 11 bases between. The germline V gene encodes CDR1 DFQATT and CDR2 SNEGSKA (reference sequence). Here the CDR3 DNA reads TGCAGTGCTAGAGAGGGGAACGTCTACTATGGCTACACCTTC. Residues: CSAREGNVYYGYTF.

In its sample, this clonotype was seen many times. The gene calls are TRBV14 and TRBJ2-7; 8 bases are a match to TRBD2. CDR1 and CDR2 from the germline V gene are SGHDN and FVKESK. V gave up 0 bases and J gave up 5 bases; unmatched junction bases: 9. The CDR3 spans 16 residues. CDR3 coding DNA: TGTGCCAGCAGCCAAGATTCGGGAGGGGAGCTCGACGAGCAGTACTTC. It encodes CASSQDSGGELDEQYF. Complete variable domain (other parts from reference TRBV14 and TRBJ2-7): EAGVTQFPSHSVIEKGQTVTLRCDPISGHDNLYWYRRVMGKEIKFLLHFVKESKQDESGMPNNRFLAERTGGTYSTLKVQPAELEDSGVYFCASSQDSGGELDEQYFGPGTRLTVT.

V is TRBV19 and J is TRBJ2-7, with 8 bases identical to TRBD2. CDR1 is LNHDA and CDR2 is SQIVND in the germline V gene (reference sequence). Trimming at V came to 5 bases and at J to 2 bases, leaving 5 bases not matched to a gene. The CDR3 runs to 14 residues. CDR3 DNA: TGTGCCAGTAGTGCGGGACTAGGACCCTACGAGCAGTACTTC. Amino acids: CASSAGLGPYEQYF.

As concerns this clonotype: A much larger clone is a single base away; this may be a read error. The J gene is TRBJ2-1, the V gene TRBV12-3 or TRBV12-4; TRBD2 is a possible D gene (5 bases). This CDR3 has 17 amino acids. Deletions cut 5 bases from V and 4 bases from J, with 21 bases between. In DNA form, the CDR3 reads TGTGCCAGCAGTGCACACACTAGGAGTGCGTCTTACAATGAGCAGTTCTTC. Its translation is CASSAHTRSASYNEQFF.

This clonotype was seen at least ten times. The V gene is TRBV4-1, the J gene TRBJ1-2; no reliable D call. V lost 0 bases, J lost 7 bases, and 12 bases lay in between. This CDR3 contains 14 residues. The germline gives CDR1 MGHRA, CDR2 YSYEKL. The CDR3 sequence is CASSQDWSIGGYTF. DNA for the CDR3: TGCGCCAGCAGCCAAGATTGGTCGATCGGTGGCTACACCTTC.

The table lists this clonotype with many counts. For the CDR3, the DNA is TGTGCCAGCAGCTTAACGACAGGGGGAGTGTATGGCTACACCTTC. Its translation: CASSLTTGGVYGYTF. This rearrangement joins TRBV5-6 to TRBJ1-2; 9 bases map to TRBD1. Unmatched junction bases numbered 7, after V lost 2 bases and J lost 5 bases. CDR1 SGHDT and CDR2 YYEEEE come from the germline V gene. The CDR3 has 15 residues. Complete variable domain (other parts from reference TRBV5-6 and TRBJ1-2): DAGVTQSPTHLIKTRGQQVTLRCSPKSGHDTVSWYQQALGQGPQFIFQYYEEEERQRGNFPDRFSGHQFPNYSSELNVNALLLGDSALYLCASSLTTGGVYGYTFGSGTRLTVV.

This clonotype has ten or more counts. This chain links TRBV9 with TRBJ2-2, with 10 bases aligning to TRBD2. The length of the CDR3 is 15 residues. Germline trimming cut 2 bases from V and 7 bases from J; bases unmatched to any gene: 5. Germline CDR1 is SGDLS and CDR2 is YYNGEE. This CDR3 reads CASSVLAGDVGELFF. CDR3 nucleotide sequence: TGTGCCAGCAGCGTGCTAGCGGGAGATGTCGGGGAGCTGTTTTTT.

This clonotype was picked up many times. The V gene is TRBV20-1, the J gene TRBJ1-1; unclear D gene. The CDR3 contains 11 residues. Looked up from germline, CDR1 is DFQATT and CDR2 is SNEGSKA (reference sequence). V was clipped by 6 bases and J by 4 bases, with 9 bases between them. CDR3 in amino acids: CSAGTRTEAFF. In nucleotides, the CDR3 is TGCAGTGCGGGTACACGCACTGAAGCTTTCTTT.

This chain connects TRBV20-1 to TRBJ2-5; 11 bases are a match to TRBD2. The CDR3 covers 17 residues. CDR1 and CDR2 (germline): DFQATT, SNEGSKA (reference sequence). Trimming removed 3 bases from V and 9 bases from J; junction bases left unmatched: 18. For the CDR3, the DNA is TGCAGTGCTAGCTCTAGCGGGAGGCTCCTAGCGGAGGGGTCCCAGTACTTC. Protein: CSASSSGRLLAEGSQYF.

This clonotype was counted many times. This chain uses TRBV12-3 or TRBV12-4 with TRBJ1-1, with TRBD1 as a possible D gene (5 bases). The CDR3 sequence is 14 residues long. V lost 6 bases, J lost 4 bases, and 15 bases lay in between. This chain's CDR3 is CASSLRGLGTEAFF. CDR3 nucleotides: TGTGCCAGCAGCCTTCGGGGGTTGGGCACTGAAGCTTTCTTT.

This clonotype came up many times. The rearrangement joins TRBV29-1 to TRBJ1-1; D is unresolved. V was trimmed by 4 bases and J by 7 bases, leaving 16 bases between them. The CDR3 loop spans 13 amino acids. Germline V gene sequence: CDR1 SQVTM, CDR2 ANQGSEA. The CDR3 sequence is CSVVYVRSHEAFF. The DNA for the CDR3 is TGCAGCGTTGTGTATGTACGGTCCCATGAAGCTTTCTTT.

In this sample, this clonotype turned up many times. The chain employs TRBV12-3 or TRBV12-4 and TRBJ2-3, with a tentative D call TRBD2 (5 bases). This CDR3 is 18 amino acids long. Trimming removed 0 bases from V and 3 bases from J, with 19 bases in between. The CDR3 protein is CASSLANSALAQTDTQYF. CDR3 bases: TGTGCCAGCAGTTTAGCGAATTCCGCGTTAGCGCAGACAGATACGCAGTATTTT.

This clonotype has a count of ten or more. This chain uses TRBV9 with TRBJ2-1, with 9 bases that match TRBD2. The junction had 7 bases not matched to a gene; V was cut back by 3 bases and J by 3 bases. Germline V gives CDR1 SGDLS, CDR2 YYNGEE. This CDR3 contains 16 residues. CDR3 in amino acids: CASSDVAGVGYNEQFF. The CDR3 DNA follows: TGTGCCAGCAGCGACGTAGCGGGAGTCGGCTACAATGAGCAGTTCTTC. The whole variable domain, remainder taken from reference TRBV9 and TRBJ2-1, is DSGVTQTPKHLITATGQRVTLRCSPRSGDLSVYWYQQSLDQGLQFLIQYYNGEERAKGNILERFSAQQFPDLHSELNLSSLELGDSALYFCASSDVAGVGYNEQFFGPGTRLTVL.

This clonotype was seen many times. The chain is built from TRBV29-1 and TRBJ1-1; tentatively, D is TRBD1 (6 bases). Trimming took 7 bases from V and 3 from J, leaving 12 bases between them. CDR3 length: 12 amino acids. CDR1 is SQVTM and CDR2 is ANQGSEA in the germline V gene. The CDR3 region has the DNA TGCAGCGACAGGGAGCGGCACACTGAAGCTTTCTTT. It yields the protein CSDRERHTEAFF.

This clonotype was counted many times. The rearrangement uses TRBV7-2 and TRBJ2-7; no clear D gene. This CDR3 spans 14 amino acids. V was shortened by 1 base and J by 2 bases, with 9 bases between the two germline ends. CDR1 is SGHTA and CDR2 is FQGNSA in the germline V gene. The CDR3 reads CASSLVASTYEQYF. The CDR3 nucleotides are TGTGCCAGCAGCTTAGTTGCGAGCACCTACGAGCAGTACTTC.

The table lists this clonotype with a few counts. The V and J genes are TRBV5-1 and TRBJ2-1, with 11 bases that match TRBD2. Germline V gene sequence: CDR1 SGHRS, CDR2 YFSETQ. After removal of 0 bases from V and 5 bases from J, the junction contained 1 base not matched to a gene. This CDR3 spans 15 amino acids. CDR3 residues: CASSLASGGNNEQFF. The DNA for the CDR3 is TGCGCCAGCAGCTTGGCTAGCGGGGGGAACAATGAGCAGTTCTTC.

The sample holds a few counts of this clonotype. The chain employs TRBV18 and TRBJ1-1; no firm D call. Germline CDR1 is KGHSH and CDR2 is LQKENI. The V end was cut by 1 base, the J end by 4 bases, with 10 bases between. The CDR3 loop spans 14 amino acids. The CDR3 nucleotides are TGTGCCAGCTCACCACAGGCCGGAGCCACTGAAGCTTTCTTT. Encoded protein: CASSPQAGATEAFF. Looking up the rest from reference TRBV18 and TRBJ1-1 gives the full variable domain: NAGVMQNPRHLVRRRGQEARLRCSPMKGHSHVYWYRQLPEEGLKFMVYLQKENIIDESGMPKERFSAEFPKEGPSILRIQQVVRGDSAAYFCASSPQAGATEAFFGQGTRLTVV.

This clonotype was seen at least ten times. The V gene is TRBV29-1, the J gene TRBJ1-1; TRBD1 matches at 10 bases. The J segment lost 8 bases and the V segment lost 6 bases, leaving 6 bases of the junction unmatched. The CDR3 runs to 12 residues. The germline V gene encodes CDR1 SQVTM and CDR2 ANQGSEA. The CDR3 DNA follows: TGCAGCGTCCGACAGGGGGCAGTCGAAGCTTTCTTT. Its translation: CSVRQGAVEAFF. Full variable domain (rest looked up from reference TRBV29-1 and TRBJ1-1): SAVISQKPSRDICQRGTSLTIQCQVDSQVTMMFWYRQQPGQSLTLIATANQGSEATYESGFVIDKFPISRPNLTFSTLTVSNMSPEDSSIYLCSVRQGAVEAFFGQGTRLTVV.